These 7 T cell receptor beta chains were sequenced from one sample in a study of cytomegalovirus exposure and HLA in healthy donors. In the PCR, 60 Vbeta and 13 Jbeta primers were used. Using immunoSEQ multiplex PCR, the repertoire was profiled, and TCRdb retains in-frame clones only, with some absent. This table has about 93,000 clones, 70% to 80% appearing once. Sequenced: PBMCs. The receptors were gathered from a man under 40 in good health and CMV-seronegative.

V is TRBV4-2 and J is TRBJ1-2; D gene uncertain. This CDR3 comprises 12 residues. V shed 0 bases and J shed 13 bases, with 12 bases lying between them. The germline gives CDR1 LGHNA, CDR2 YNFKEQ. The CDR3 loop is CASSQDRHLSTF. The CDR3 DNA is TGTGCCAGCAGCCAAGACAGGCATCTATCCACCTTC.

The CDR3 reads CASSLVLRTEAFF. For the CDR3, the DNA is TGTGCCAGCAGCTTAGTACTGCGCACTGAAGCTTTCTTT. The chain recombines TRBV7-9 with TRBJ1-1; D is unclear. Germline V gene lookup returns CDR1 SEHNR and CDR2 FQNEAQ (reference sequence). The CDR3 length is 13 residues. The V end was cut by 1 base, the J end by 4 bases, with 7 bases between.

This chain links TRBV7-3 with TRBJ1-1, with TRBD1 matching over 7 bases. This CDR3 is built from 14 residues. The ends lost 3 bases at V and 4 bases at J; junction bases unmatched: 5. Germline V gives CDR1 SGHTA, CDR2 FQGTGA. The CDR3 DNA sequence: TGTGCCAGCAGCTTTACAGGGGTCAGCACTGAAGCTTTCTTT. This translates into CASSFTGVSTEAFF.

The chain links TRBV10-3 to TRBJ2-1; 9 positions match TRBD1. From germline, CDR1 is ENHRY and CDR2 SYGVKD. V trimming: 7 bases; J trimming: 8 bases; junction bases outside the gene matches: 12. The CDR3 is 15 amino acids. The CDR3 nucleotides read TGTGCCATCACCACTGACAGGGGGGAGTTCGATGAGCAGTTCTTC. Amino acids: CAITTDRGEFDEQFF.

V is TRBV2 and J is TRBJ1-2, with D uncertain. The V end was cut by 5 bases, the J end by 2 bases, with 9 bases between. The CDR3 is 13 residues long. Germline CDR1 reads SNHLY; CDR2 reads FYNNEI. The CDR3 spells CASSFTENYGYTF. Here the CDR3 DNA reads TGTGCCAGCAGTTTCACTGAAAACTATGGCTACACCTTC.

The chain couples TRBV9 to TRBJ2-3; a possible D gene is TRBD2 (5 bases). V shed 0 bases and J shed 4 bases, with 12 bases lying between them. There are 15 residues in the CDR3. CDR1 and CDR2 (germline): SGDLS, YYNGEE. CDR3 protein: CASSVEGAGADTQYF. For the CDR3, the DNA is TGTGCCAGCAGCGTAGAGGGAGCTGGAGCAGATACGCAGTATTTT.

This clone appeared once. The V and J genes are TRBV10-3 and TRBJ1-2; D possibly corresponds to TRBD1 (6 bases). The CDR3 is 15 amino acids. Germline V gene data show CDR1 as ENHRY and CDR2 as SYGVKD. The ends were cut back, 7 bases at V and 2 bases at J, with 17 bases in the middle. The CDR3 reads CAITKDSRKNYGYTF. CDR3 nucleotides: TGTGCCATCACCAAGGACAGCCGCAAGAACTATGGCTACACCTTC.